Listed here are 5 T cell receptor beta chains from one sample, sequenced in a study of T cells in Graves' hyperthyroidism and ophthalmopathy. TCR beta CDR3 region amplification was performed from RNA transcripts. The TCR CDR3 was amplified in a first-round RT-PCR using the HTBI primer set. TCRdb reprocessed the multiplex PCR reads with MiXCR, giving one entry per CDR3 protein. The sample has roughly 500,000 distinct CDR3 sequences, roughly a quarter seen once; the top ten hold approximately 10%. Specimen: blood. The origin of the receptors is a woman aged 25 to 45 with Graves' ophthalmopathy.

CDR3 in DNA: TGTGCCAGCAGCAGGTCCCCCTGGACAGGGGATCGAGGCTACACCTTC. Translation gives CASSRSPWTGDRGYTF. This chain links TRBV11-2 with TRBJ1-2, with 9 bases identical to TRBD1. The trim removed 5 bases at V and 8 bases at J, leaving 15 bases unmatched. Germline V CDR1 and CDR2: SGHAT, FQNNGV. CDR3 size: 16 residues.

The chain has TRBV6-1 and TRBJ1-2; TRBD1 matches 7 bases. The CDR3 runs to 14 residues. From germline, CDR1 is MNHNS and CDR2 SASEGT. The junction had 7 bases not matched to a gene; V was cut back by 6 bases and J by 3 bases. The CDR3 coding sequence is TGTGCCAGCAGCCCAGGGGGGGGATACTATGGCTACACCTTC. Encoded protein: CASSPGGGYYGYTF.

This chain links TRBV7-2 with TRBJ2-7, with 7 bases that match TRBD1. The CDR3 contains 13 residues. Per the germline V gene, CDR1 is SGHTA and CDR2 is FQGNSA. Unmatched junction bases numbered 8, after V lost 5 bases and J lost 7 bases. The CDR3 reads CASSEQGYGEQYF. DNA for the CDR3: TGTGCCAGCAGCGAACAGGGGTATGGGGAGCAGTACTTC.

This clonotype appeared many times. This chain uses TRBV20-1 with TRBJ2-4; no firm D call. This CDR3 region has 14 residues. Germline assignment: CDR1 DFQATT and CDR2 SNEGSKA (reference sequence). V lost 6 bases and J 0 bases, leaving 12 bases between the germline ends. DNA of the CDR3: TGCAGTGCGCTCATGAGCTTAGCCAAAAACATTCAGTACTTC. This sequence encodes CSALMSLAKNIQYF.

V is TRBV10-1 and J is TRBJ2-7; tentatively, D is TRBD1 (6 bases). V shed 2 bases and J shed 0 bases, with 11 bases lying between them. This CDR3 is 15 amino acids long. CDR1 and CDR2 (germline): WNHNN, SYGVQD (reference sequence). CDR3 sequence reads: CASSEKTGDSYEQYF. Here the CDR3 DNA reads TGCGCCAGCAGTGAGAAGACAGGCGACTCCTACGAGCAGTACTTC.